These 10 T cell receptor beta chains were all obtained from the same sample, sequenced in a study of patients and donors after allogeneic stem cell transplantation. Each CDR3 protein gets one entry after TCRdb re-called the RT-PCR reads with MiXCR. There are some 87,000 distinct CDR3 sequences in the sample; 45% to 50% occur only once, and around 60% lies in the top ten. Sequencing input: blood, either unsorted or a sorted T cell fraction (not recorded which). These receptors all stem from a human donor who was either an allogeneic HSCT recipient or a stem cell or donor lymphocyte infusion donor (not recorded which). It is not recorded whose cells these are; they may come from a transplant donor.

The CDR3 here is CASSSGQGPYSPLHF. In DNA form, the CDR3 reads TGTGCCAGCAGCTCCGGACAGGGGCCGTATTCACCCCTCCACTTT. The rearrangement uses TRBV7-6 and TRBJ1-6; 9 bases are a match to TRBD1. V trimming: 4 bases; J trimming: 8 bases; junction bases outside the gene matches: 6. Germline CDR1 and CDR2: SGHVS and FNYEAQ. The CDR3 extends over 15 amino acids. The complete variable domain, with remaining parts taken from reference TRBV7-6 and TRBJ1-6, reads GAGVSQSPRYKVTKRGQDVALRCDPISGHVSLYWYRQALGQGPEFLTYFNYEAQQDKSGLPNDRFSAERPEGSISTLTIQRTEQRDSAMYRCASSSGQGPYSPLHFGNGTRLTVT.

The chain has TRBV7-8 and TRBJ1-3; D is perhaps TRBD1 (6 bases). The V gene's germline CDR1 is SGHVS and CDR2 FQNEAQ. The CDR3 is 19 amino acids. The ends were cut back, 3 bases at V and 0 bases at J, with 21 bases in the middle. CDR3 in amino acids: CASSLWARGGGSSGNTIYF. The CDR3 DNA reads TGTGCCAGCAGCTTGTGGGCTCGCGGGGGCGGCTCCTCTGGAAACACCATATATTTT. Using reference TRBV7-8 and TRBJ1-3 for the parts outside the CDR3, the full variable domain is GAGVSQSPRYKVAKRGQDVALRCDPISGHVSLFWYQQALGQGPEFLTYFQNEAQLDKSGLPSDRFFAERPEGSVSTLKIQRTQQEDSAVYLCASSLWARGGGSSGNTIYFGEGSWLTVV.

The chain has TRBV11-2 and TRBJ1-2; possibly TRBD1 for D (5 bases). This CDR3 contains 14 residues. Trimming stripped 4 bases from V and 8 bases from J, with 17 bases between. The germline CDR1 and CDR2 sequences are SGHAT and FQNNGV. The CDR3 region is CASSSFKGAGGYTF. CDR3 bases: TGTGCCAGCAGCTCCTTTAAAGGGGCAGGGGGCTACACCTTC.

The chain couples TRBV29-1 to TRBJ1-2, with D maybe TRBD1 (5 bases). CDR1 SQVTM and CDR2 ANQGSEA come from the germline V gene. This CDR3 is built from 12 residues. V was pared by 5 bases and J by 4 bases, with 11 bases between. CDR3 DNA: TGCAGCGTTCGACAGACAGTCTATGGCTACACCTTC. Translation: CSVRQTVYGYTF.

This clonotype appeared once. The CDR3 is CASSPTPGTATYGYTF. DNA for the CDR3: TGCGCCAGCAGCCCCACCCCCGGGACAGCGACCTATGGCTACACCTTC. V gene TRBV4-3 combines with J gene TRBJ1-2; 7 bases are shared with TRBD1. The CDR3 runs 16 residues. J gave up 4 bases and V 4 bases, and 12 bases lay outside the gene matches. CDR1 is LGHNA and CDR2 is YSLEER in the germline V gene.

J is TRBJ1-1 and V is TRBV10-3; D remains unclear. V was clipped by 0 bases and J by 4 bases, with 12 bases between them. Germline values: CDR1 ENHRY, CDR2 SYGVKD. The CDR3 contains 15 residues. The CDR3 is CAISESGRTATEAFF. The CDR3 region has the DNA TGTGCCATCAGTGAGTCCGGCAGGACCGCCACTGAAGCTTTCTTT.

This clonotype turned up a few times. The chain combines TRBV7-9 with TRBJ1-1; possibly TRBD1 for D (5 bases). Per germline, CDR1 SEHNR and CDR2 FQNEAQ (reference sequence). Trimming removed 3 bases at V and 1 base at J, with 6 bases between. There are 13 residues in the CDR3. CDR3 nucleotide sequence: TGTGCCAGCAGCTTCACAGGGAACACTGAAGCTTTCTTT. Its protein is CASSFTGNTEAFF.

The V gene is TRBV5-5, the J gene TRBJ1-4; D call uncertain. The V end was cut by 1 base, the J end by 0 bases, with 13 bases between. This CDR3 spans 17 amino acids. Looked up from germline, CDR1 is SGHKS and CDR2 is YYEKEE (reference sequence). This CDR3 reads CASSLPRSHATNEKLFF. DNA of the CDR3: TGTGCCAGCAGCTTGCCCCGGAGTCATGCAACTAATGAAAAACTGTTTTTT.

There are a few counts of this clonotype. V usage is TRBV5-1 and J usage is TRBJ1-6, with TRBD1 identical over 8 bases. Germline V gene sequence: CDR1 SGHRS, CDR2 YFSETQ. Trimming cost V 4 bases and J 8 bases; bases outside gene matches: 2. This CDR3 contains 13 residues. The CDR3 bases are TGCGCCAGCAGCCCGACAGGGGATTCACCCCTCCACTTT. Translating it yields CASSPTGDSPLHF.

The chain recombines TRBV27 with TRBJ1-6, with D hard to call. This CDR3 spans 13 amino acids. V lost 7 bases and J 5 bases, leaving 9 bases between the germline ends. Germline CDR1 is MNHEY and CDR2 is SMNVEV (reference sequence). This CDR3 is CASTAAHNSPLHF. The DNA for the CDR3 is TGTGCCAGCACGGCCGCACATAATTCACCCCTCCACTTT.